What follows are 26 T cell receptor beta chains derived from one specimen sequenced in a study of blood T cell repertoires in COVID-19. Clones were sequenced by immunoSEQ multiplex PCR, and TCRdb holds only the in-frame ones, with some missing. The table lists 250,000 to 300,000 clones, approximately 92% of them singletons. Sequencing used PBMCs or T cells enriched from blood (not recorded which). These receptor sequences come from a woman in her twenties or thirties who had recovered from COVID-19.

This chain links TRBV5-8 with TRBJ2-5, with 12 positions matching TRBD2. Germline V gives CDR1 SGHTS, CDR2 YDEGEE. The length of the CDR3 is 16 residues. Germline trimming cut 1 base from V and 5 bases from J; bases unmatched to any gene: 6. The CDR3 loop reads CASSLPLAGGRETQYF. The CDR3 coding sequence is TGTGCCAGCAGCTTGCCCCTAGCGGGAGGGCGGGAGACCCAGTACTTC.

The rearrangement joins TRBV9 to TRBJ2-7, with a tentative D call TRBD2 (6 bases). The V end lost 3 bases, the J end lost 6 bases, and 13 bases lay between the germline ends. The CDR3 extends over 13 amino acids. The germline V gene has CDR1 SGDLS and CDR2 YYNGEE. The CDR3 nucleotides are TGTGCCAGCAGCGCCCTCTTGGAGGGCGAGCAGTACTTC. Translation gives CASSALLEGEQYF.

This clone occurred once. The chain couples TRBV14 to TRBJ1-1; the D gene is possibly TRBD1 (6 bases). CDR1 and CDR2 (germline): SGHDN, FVKESK. This CDR3 has 15 amino acids. Trimming left V 2 bases short and J 1 base short, with 11 bases between. CDR3 region: CASSQTRTENTEAFF. The CDR3 bases are TGTGCCAGCAGCCAAACCCGGACAGAGAACACTGAAGCTTTCTTT.

A remark on this clone: Other DNA sequences in this sample translate to the same CDR3. The chain combines TRBV28 with TRBJ1-6, with TRBD1 as a possible D gene (5 bases). Germline-derived CDR1 and CDR2 are MDHEN and SYDVKM. Trimming shortened V by 2 bases and J by 10 bases, and 6 bases separated the two germline ends. The CDR3 loop spans 12 amino acids. CDR3 coding DNA: TGTGCCAGCAGTTTAAGGGGATCACCCCTCCACTTT. This codes for CASSLRGSPLHF.

This chain links TRBV6-5 with TRBJ1-1, with D perhaps matching TRBD1 (5 bases). Trimming took off 10 bases at V and 4 bases at J, with 16 bases between the two ends. Germline CDR1 MNHEY, CDR2 SVGAGI. The length of the CDR3 is 13 residues. CDR3 nucleotides: TGTGCCATCAGGGAGGGAAGTAGCACTGAAGCTTTCTTT. It codes for CAIREGSSTEAFF.

The chain joins TRBV5-1 to TRBJ1-1; D may be TRBD1 (5 bases). The CDR3 length is 14 residues. CDR1 and CDR2 from the germline V gene are SGHRS and YFSETQ. V was clipped by 0 bases and J by 1 base, with 7 bases between them. The CDR3 DNA sequence: TGCGCCAGCAGCTTGGCCGGGGGGAACACTGAAGCTTTCTTT. Its protein is CASSLAGGNTEAFF.

This clone was counted only a few times. V usage is TRBV3-1 (or the pseudogene TRBV3-2) and J usage is TRBJ2-1, with 8 bases aligning to TRBD2. The CDR3 is made up of 15 amino acids. V trimming: 2 bases; J trimming: 10 bases; junction bases outside the gene matches: 10. The germline CDR1 and CDR2 sequences are LGHDT and YNNKEL (reference sequence). The CDR3 DNA follows: TGTGCCAGCAGCCAACTCGGACTAGCTTTAAGGGAGCAGTTCTTC. Its protein product is CASSQLGLALREQFF.

This sequence joins TRBV7-6 and TRBJ2-2; weak D call: TRBD1 (5 bases). The CDR3 runs to 14 residues. Germline lookup yields CDR1 SGHVS and CDR2 FNYEAQ. V lost 7 bases, J lost 3 bases, and 12 bases lay in between. CDR3 coding DNA: TGTGCCAGCACCCCAGGGCCAGACACCGGGGAGCTGTTTTTT. As protein: CASTPGPDTGELFF.

V is TRBV6-1 and J is TRBJ1-3; 8 bases line up with TRBD1. The V and J ends lost 6 bases and 2 bases, in that order; junction bases with no gene match: 3. The CDR3 has 14 amino acids. Germline loops: CDR1 MNHNS, CDR2 SASEGT. CDR3 in DNA: TGTGCCAGCAGCACACAGGGGGCTGGAAACACCATATATTTT. It translates to CASSTQGAGNTIYF.

V gene TRBV28 combines with J gene TRBJ2-5; 12 positions match TRBD1. J gave up 4 bases and V 3 bases, and 3 bases lay outside the gene matches. Germline V CDR1 and CDR2: MDHEN, SYDVKM. The CDR3 covers 15 residues. The CDR3 here is CASSFGTGGGETQYF. The CDR3 DNA follows: TGTGCCAGCAGTTTTGGGACAGGGGGCGGAGAGACCCAGTACTTC.

The chain links TRBV4-3 to TRBJ1-1, with D tentatively TRBD1 (5 bases). Between the trimmed V and J ends, which lost 6 bases and 1 base, there was a span of 15 bases. The V gene's germline CDR1 is LGHNA and CDR2 YSLEER. CDR3 length equals 15 residues. DNA of the CDR3: TGCGCCAGCAGGGCTCAGGACAACGGGAACACTGAAGCTTTCTTT. It specifies CASRAQDNGNTEAFF.

The V and J genes are TRBV5-4 and TRBJ2-6; D call uncertain. V dropped 0 bases and J dropped 0 bases, with 10 bases sitting between them. Germline V gives CDR1 SGHNT, CDR2 YYREEE (reference sequence). This CDR3 region has 17 residues. The CDR3 coding sequence is TGTGCCAGCAGCTTGGCCACTACCACCTCTGGGGCCAACGTCCTGACTTTC. As protein: CASSLATTTSGANVLTF. Filled out from reference TRBV5-4 and TRBJ2-6, the complete variable domain reads ETGVTQSPTHLIKTRGQQVTLRCSSQSGHNTVSWYQQALGQGPQFIFQYYREEENGRGNFPPRFSGLQFPNYSSELNVNALELDDSALYLCASSLATTTSGANVLTFGAGSRLTVL.

This clone showed up just once. The CDR3: CASSLVRLAGGGDEQFF. The CDR3 nucleotides read TGTGCCAGCAGTTTAGTGCGGCTAGCGGGCGGAGGCGATGAGCAGTTCTTC. The J gene is TRBJ2-1, the V gene TRBV27; 8 nucleotides align to TRBD2. CDR1 is MNHEY, CDR2 SMNVEV, per germline (reference sequence). The CDR3 totals 17 residues. Trimming at V came to 2 bases and at J to 8 bases, leaving 14 bases not matched to a gene.

The V call is TRBV7-9, the J call TRBJ1-4, with 7 bases that match TRBD1. Germline CDR1 and CDR2: SEHNR and FQNEAQ (reference sequence). The CDR3 is 13 residues long. V lost 5 bases, J lost 8 bases, and 5 bases stayed unmatched. This chain's CDR3 is CASSLEGAEKLFF. CDR3 sequence (DNA): TGTGCCAGCAGCCTAGAGGGGGCAGAAAAACTGTTTTTT. Looking up the rest from reference TRBV7-9 and TRBJ1-4 gives the full variable domain: DTGVSQNPRHKITKRGQNVTFRCDPISEHNRLYWYRQTLGQGPEFLTYFQNEAQLEKSRLLSDRFSAERPKGSFSTLEIQRTEQGDSAMYLCASSLEGAEKLFFGSGTQLSVL.

The rearrangement uses TRBV28 and TRBJ2-5; the D is unclear. V gave up 7 bases and J gave up 5 bases, with 8 bases separating them. Germline CDR1 MDHEN, CDR2 SYDVKM. The CDR3 sequence is 11 residues long. The CDR3 sequence is CASTVRETQYF. As DNA, the CDR3 is TGTGCCAGCACTGTGCGGGAGACCCAGTACTTC.

This clone was observed once. This chain links TRBV30 with TRBJ1-5; D is unclear. The V end was cut by 1 base, the J end by 3 bases, with 10 bases between. There are 14 residues in the CDR3. Germline V gene sequence: CDR1 GTSNPN, CDR2 SVGIG (reference sequence). This CDR3 is CAWSGTRVNQPQHF. The CDR3 bases are TGTGCCTGGAGTGGCACCCGGGTCAATCAGCCCCAGCATTTT.

This rearrangement joins TRBV5-6 to TRBJ2-2; D is undetermined. The CDR3 spans 16 residues. V lost 2 bases and J lost 0, with 11 bases in between. Germline CDR1 SGHDT, CDR2 YYEEEE. DNA for the CDR3: TGTGCCAGCAGCTTTTTATGGCAGACGAACACCGGGGAGCTGTTTTTT. Its protein is CASSFLWQTNTGELFF. Drawing the rest from reference TRBV5-6 and TRBJ2-2, the complete variable domain is DAGVTQSPTHLIKTRGQQVTLRCSPKSGHDTVSWYQQALGQGPQFIFQYYEEEERQRGNFPDRFSGHQFPNYSSELNVNALLLGDSALYLCASSFLWQTNTGELFFGEGSRLTVL.

CDR3 residues: CASSIRRENLQETQYF. CDR3 nucleotides: TGTGCCAGTAGTATACGTCGGGAGAACCTCCAAGAGACCCAGTACTTC. The chain has TRBV19 and TRBJ2-5; D possibly corresponds to TRBD2 (6 bases). Between the trimmed V and J ends, which lost 2 bases and 1 base, there was a span of 14 bases. Germline V gene sequence: CDR1 LNHDA, CDR2 SQIVND (reference sequence). This CDR3 has 16 amino acids.

This chain joins TRBV5-6 and TRBJ2-1; 8 bases are a match to TRBD2. The CDR3 spans 15 residues. With V trimmed by 4 bases and J by 7 bases, 10 bases remained unmatched. The germline CDR1 and CDR2 sequences are SGHDT and YYEEEE. This chain's CDR3 is CASSPAGLGENEQFF. The CDR3 DNA is TGTGCCAGCAGCCCCGCGGGACTAGGAGAAAATGAGCAGTTCTTC.

This clone was detected a few times. The rearrangement joins TRBV29-1 to TRBJ1-2; D is perhaps TRBD1 (5 bases). This CDR3 region has 12 residues. Trimming pared 1 base from V and 8 bases from J, leaving 11 bases between. The germline CDR1 and CDR2 sequences are SQVTM and ANQGSEA. This chain's CDR3 is CSVEGGAGGYTF. CDR3 nucleotide sequence: TGCAGCGTTGAAGGTGGGGCAGGCGGCTACACCTTC.

The J gene is TRBJ1-1, the V gene TRBV18; D is unresolved. The CDR3 loop spans 16 amino acids. V lost 6 bases and J 0 bases, leaving 17 bases between the germline ends. Germline V lookup: CDR1 KGHSH, CDR2 LQKENI. The CDR3 DNA follows: TGTGCCAGCTCCCTATTGCCAGCGGCGATGAACACTGAAGCTTTCTTT. Its protein is CASSLLPAAMNTEAFF.

V and J are TRBV9 and TRBJ2-7, with 7 bases aligning to TRBD2. CDR3 size: 14 residues. Germline loops: CDR1 SGDLS, CDR2 YYNGEE. V lost 3 bases to trimming and J lost 3 bases; unmatched junction nucleotides: 6. CDR3 DNA: TGTGCCAGCAGCGCAAGAAGCGGGAACTACGAGCAGTACTTC. This gives the protein CASSARSGNYEQYF.

The chain carries TRBV30 and TRBJ1-4; D may be TRBD1 (6 bases). The V and J ends lost 3 bases and 8 bases respectively, with 16 bases between them. In germline, CDR1 is GTSNPN, CDR2 SVGIG (reference sequence). The CDR3 runs to 14 residues. This CDR3 reads CAWSRGGGGEKLFF. The DNA for the CDR3 is TGTGCCTGGAGCAGAGGGGGGGGTGGAGAAAAACTGTTTTTT.

The chain has TRBV6-6 and TRBJ1-3, with TRBD1 identical over 9 bases. Trimming took 6 bases from V and 3 from J; bases not matched to a gene: 6. The CDR3 totals 15 residues. CDR1 and CDR2 (germline): MNHNY, SVGAGI (reference sequence). This CDR3 reads CASREGQGGGNTIYF. The CDR3 DNA is TGTGCCAGCAGAGAGGGACAGGGAGGTGGAAACACCATATATTTT.

This chain connects TRBV7-2 to TRBJ2-7; the D gene is possibly TRBD1 (6 bases). The CDR3 spans 12 residues. Trimming left V 5 bases short and J 7 bases short, with 12 bases between. Germline V CDR1 and CDR2: SGHTA, FQGNSA. This CDR3 reads CASSVSGEEQYF. CDR3 DNA: TGTGCCAGCAGCGTATCAGGGGAAGAGCAGTACTTC.

The J gene is TRBJ1-5, the V gene TRBV7-3, with 7 bases that match TRBD1. Germline V gives CDR1 SGHTA, CDR2 FQGTGA. The CDR3 is 15 amino acids. The junction had 6 bases not matched to a gene; V was cut back by 5 bases and J by 2 bases. Here the CDR3 reads CASSLTGDRNQPQHF. In DNA form, the CDR3 reads TGTGCCAGCAGCCTTACAGGGGATCGCAATCAGCCCCAGCATTTT.